This entry is about one TCR beta chain. The entry originates in a study of TIL therapy for anti-PD-1-resistant metastatic lung cancer. The libraries were made with immunoSEQ v3. The assay was immunoSEQ multiplex PCR, and TCRdb's table has in-frame clones only and misses some. The sample yields tens of thousands of clones, about three quarters seen once. The V end was cut by 3 bases, the J end by 6 bases, with 12 bases between. Looked up from germline, CDR1 is GTSNPN and CDR2 is SVGIG (reference sequence). This CDR3 is built from 12 residues. Time point defined: pre-treatment sample, taken before nivolumab and TIL therapy. The tumor samples were excised metastases, mostly pleural nodules or supraclavicular lymph nodes. Tumors were harvested before any PD-1/PD-L1 blockade.

The sequencing here drew on tumor tissue, taken at baseline. The genes are TRBV30 and TRBJ2-7; D is possibly TRBD1 (5 bases). The clonotype was recovered from a person between 25 and 79 years old with non-small cell lung cancer. The CDR3 nucleotides are TGTGCCTGGAGCCAGGGATATACCGAGCAGTACTTC. Amino acid sequence: CAWSQGYTEQYF. The variable domain in full, with the rest retrieved from reference TRBV30 and TRBJ2-7, is SQTIHQWPATLVQPVGSPLSLECTVEGTSNPNLYWYRQAAGRGLQLLFYSVGIGQISSEVPQNLSASRPQDRQFILSSKKLLLSDSGFYLCAWSQGYTEQYFGPGTRLTVT.